This TCR beta chain derives from a study of shared clonotypes between healthy human individuals. Per sorted-subset replicate PCR, input was approximately 0.2 ug DNA, representing about 32,000 T cell genomes. This table comes from immunoSEQ multiplex PCR, and its TCRdb copy is limited to in-frame clones, with some not included. Of 2 million to 2.5 million clones in the sample, approximately 95% were seen once. The CDR3 is made up of 12 amino acids. Trimming took 2 bases from V and 4 from J, leaving 6 bases between them. Looked up from germline, CDR1 is SGHTS and CDR2 is YDEGEE. This chain joins TRBV5-8 and TRBJ1-1; D gene ambiguous. The specimen was naive CD4+ T cells from PBMCs. Subset in this sample: CD45RA+ positively selected. The TCR originated in a man in his late teens or twenties in good health. Some clones in this sample may be carry-over from other donors' samples. Here the CDR3 reads CASSFSVTEAFF. The CDR3 nucleotides read TGTGCCAGCAGCTTTTCAGTCACTGAAGCTTTCTTT.